This is a list of T cell receptor beta chains from one sample in a study of blood T cell repertoires in COVID-19. Only in-frame clones appear in the TCRdb table, and some are missing; sequencing was by immunoSEQ multiplex PCR. The table lists roughly 15,000 clones, roughly 80% of them singletons, with approximately 15% in the top ten. What was sequenced was peripheral blood. The origin of the receptors is a human donor in a cohort sampled during active COVID-19. The CDR3 runs from the conserved cysteine through the conserved F or W. The order of the fields is J gene, V gene, D gene, clone size, CDR3 DNA, CDR3 protein. The D gene is left open where the match is weak. For some rows the clone size is stated as once, few or many, or as a class when expanded; others skip it.

j_call: TRBJ2-6; v_call: TRBV14; d_call: -; clone_size: once; cdr3_nt: TGTGCCAGCAGCCAAGGGGGGGGCGCTGGGGCCAACGTCCTGACTTTC; cdr3_aa: CASSQGGGAGANVLTF
j_call: TRBJ1-1; v_call: TRBV3-1/TRBV3-2; d_call: -; clone_size: -; cdr3_nt: TGTGCCAGCACCCGGAACACTGAAGCTTTCTTT; cdr3_aa: CASTRNTEAFF
j_call: TRBJ1-2; v_call: TRBV6-2/TRBV6-3; d_call: TRBD1; clone_size: -; cdr3_nt: TGTGCCAGCAGTTACGAGGGGGCCAAGGTCACCTTC; cdr3_aa: CASSYEGAKVTF
j_call: TRBJ2-1; v_call: TRBV5-4; d_call: TRBD2; clone_size: -; cdr3_nt: TGTGCCAGCAGCTTGGGACTAGCGGCTTACAATGAGCAGTTCTTC; cdr3_aa: CASSLGLAAYNEQFF
j_call: TRBJ2-7; v_call: TRBV24-1; d_call: TRBD1; clone_size: -; cdr3_nt: TGTGCCACCAGTGACCCCCCCGGGACAGGGACCTACGAGCAGTACTTC; cdr3_aa: CATSDPPGTGTYEQYF
j_call: TRBJ1-1; v_call: TRBV20-1; d_call: -; clone_size: -; cdr3_nt: TGCAGTGCTAGTGCAGGGGACCACGAAGCTTTCTTT; cdr3_aa: CSASAGDHEAFF
j_call: TRBJ2-5; v_call: TRBV3-1/TRBV3-2; d_call: TRBD2; clone_size: few; cdr3_nt: TGTGCCAGCAGCCAAGATCTAGCGGGGGGTTGGGAGACCCAGTACTTC; cdr3_aa: CASSQDLAGGWETQYF
j_call: TRBJ2-1; v_call: TRBV18; d_call: -; clone_size: -; cdr3_nt: TGTGCCAGCTCACCGGGGGGTGAGCAGTTCTTC; cdr3_aa: CASSPGGEQFF
j_call: TRBJ1-2; v_call: TRBV7-9; d_call: -; clone_size: -; cdr3_nt: TGTGCCAGCAGCCCGGACTTAGATGATGGCTACACCTTC; cdr3_aa: CASSPDLDDGYTF
j_call: TRBJ2-7; v_call: TRBV18; d_call: -; clone_size: -; cdr3_nt: TGTGCCAGCTCACCTCCCCAACAAACCTCCTACGAGCAGTACTTC; cdr3_aa: CASSPPQQTSYEQYF
j_call: TRBJ2-6; v_call: TRBV19; d_call: -; clone_size: -; cdr3_nt: TGTGCCAGTACCGGCCAGGGAGGTGGGGCCAACGTCCTGACTTTC; cdr3_aa: CASTGQGGGANVLTF
j_call: TRBJ2-5; v_call: TRBV6-5; d_call: -; clone_size: -; cdr3_nt: TGTGCCTGCGGGACCCAAGAGACCCAGTACTTC; cdr3_aa: CACGTQETQYF
j_call: TRBJ1-4; v_call: TRBV4-3; d_call: TRBD1; clone_size: -; cdr3_nt: TGCGCCAGCAGCCCCACTTACAACACAGGGGGCGGTAATGAAAAACTGTTTTTT; cdr3_aa: CASSPTYNTGGGNEKLFF
j_call: TRBJ2-3; v_call: TRBV9; d_call: TRBD2; clone_size: once; cdr3_nt: TGTGCCAGCAGCCCAAGGAGGACTAGCGGGATGACAGATACGCAGTATTTT; cdr3_aa: CASSPRRTSGMTDTQYF
j_call: TRBJ1-1; v_call: TRBV27; d_call: -; clone_size: -; cdr3_nt: TGTGCCAGCAGCATCTCTCACATGAACACTGAAGCTTTCTTT; cdr3_aa: CASSISHMNTEAFF
j_call: TRBJ2-5; v_call: TRBV28; d_call: TRBD1; clone_size: -; cdr3_nt: TGTGCCAGCAGTGGACAGGGGCCAAGGGAGACCCAGTACTTC; cdr3_aa: CASSGQGPRETQYF
j_call: TRBJ1-2; v_call: TRBV19; d_call: TRBD1; clone_size: -; cdr3_nt: TGTGCCAGTAGTTACACCGGGACAGGGAACTATGGCTACACCTTC; cdr3_aa: CASSYTGTGNYGYTF
j_call: TRBJ2-1; v_call: TRBV4-2; d_call: TRBD2; clone_size: once; cdr3_nt: TGTGCCAGCAGCCAAGGCCAAGCGGGGGGTCAGTTCTTC; cdr3_aa: CASSQGQAGGQFF
j_call: TRBJ2-3; v_call: TRBV6-2/TRBV6-3; d_call: -; clone_size: -; cdr3_nt: TGTGCCAGCAGCCACATTAGCACAGATACGCAGTATTTT; cdr3_aa: CASSHISTDTQYF
j_call: TRBJ2-7; v_call: TRBV6-2/TRBV6-3; d_call: -; clone_size: -; cdr3_nt: TGTGCCAGCAGTTCTGGGGCCAGCTCCTACGAGCAGTACTTC; cdr3_aa: CASSSGASSYEQYF
j_call: TRBJ2-7; v_call: TRBV7-2; d_call: -; clone_size: -; cdr3_nt: TGTGCCAGCAGCTTAGCGAGCAGAGGCTACGAGCAGTACTTC; cdr3_aa: CASSLASRGYEQYF
j_call: TRBJ2-5; v_call: TRBV14; d_call: TRBD2; clone_size: -; cdr3_nt: TGTGCCAGCAGCCCCAAAGGAGGACTAGCCGCGCTCCAGTACTTC; cdr3_aa: CASSPKGGLAALQYF
j_call: TRBJ1-1; v_call: TRBV5-1; d_call: -; clone_size: few; cdr3_nt: TGCGCCAGCAGCTTGTTGGGCAGGTTGAACACTGAAGCTTTCTTT; cdr3_aa: CASSLLGRLNTEAFF
j_call: TRBJ1-6; v_call: TRBV11-3; d_call: -; clone_size: -; cdr3_nt: TGTGCCAGCAGCTTAGAACTCTTAACACCCCTCCACTTT; cdr3_aa: CASSLELLTPLHF
j_call: TRBJ2-6; v_call: TRBV19; d_call: -; clone_size: -; cdr3_nt: TGTGCCAGTAGTATTAGGGGAGGATTCGGGGCCAACGTCCTGACTTTC; cdr3_aa: CASSIRGGFGANVLTF
j_call: TRBJ1-2; v_call: TRBV7-6; d_call: TRBD1; clone_size: once; cdr3_nt: TGTGCCAGCAGCTTAGGGACAGGGTCCATGCGTGGCTACACCTTC; cdr3_aa: CASSLGTGSMRGYTF
j_call: TRBJ2-2; v_call: TRBV5-1; d_call: -; clone_size: -; cdr3_nt: TGCGCCAGCCAGCGGACGCAAAACACCGGGGAGCTGTTTTTT; cdr3_aa: CASQRTQNTGELFF
j_call: TRBJ2-5; v_call: TRBV12-5; d_call: TRBD2; clone_size: -; cdr3_nt: TGTGCTAGTGGTTTGGCGGTAGCGGGGGGGCCTGAGACCCAGTACTTC; cdr3_aa: CASGLAVAGGPETQYF
j_call: TRBJ2-5; v_call: TRBV25-1; d_call: -; clone_size: -; cdr3_nt: TGTGCCAGCAGTGAATGGCCAAACGAATCCCAAGAGACCCAGTACTTC; cdr3_aa: CASSEWPNESQETQYF
j_call: TRBJ1-5; v_call: TRBV7-2; d_call: TRBD1; clone_size: -; cdr3_nt: TGTGCCAGCAGCGCGACAGGGATCTATGATCAGCCCCAGCATTTT; cdr3_aa: CASSATGIYDQPQHF
j_call: TRBJ1-1; v_call: TRBV3-1/TRBV3-2; d_call: -; clone_size: -; cdr3_nt: TGTGCCAGCAGCCAAGAATCGGCCATATCAGGGACTTTCTTT; cdr3_aa: CASSQESAISGTFF
j_call: TRBJ1-2; v_call: TRBV6-1; d_call: -; clone_size: -; cdr3_nt: TGTGCCAGCGGTGAAGTAGGGGTTCGGGGCTACACCTTC; cdr3_aa: CASGEVGVRGYTF